One sample yielded the 10 T cell receptor beta chains listed below, sequenced in a study of T cell repertoires in cytomegalovirus infection. MiXCR was run by TCRdb on the reads, yielding one entry per CDR3 protein. The data contain approximately 500,000 distinct CDR3 sequences, approximately 17% of them singletons. Material: CD8+ T cells from PBMCs. The receptors derive from a human donor in good health (CMV status not recorded). Some clones in this sample may be carry-over from other donors' samples.

This clonotype has at least ten counts. The chain couples TRBV7-3 to TRBJ2-7; D possibly corresponds to TRBD2 (7 bases). The germline gives CDR1 SGHTA, CDR2 FQGTGA. The CDR3 is 13 residues long. Trimming removed 8 bases at V and 5 bases at J, with 16 bases between. The CDR3 protein is CASASGGGDEQYF. The CDR3, as DNA: TGTGCCAGCGCCTCGGGGGGCGGAGACGAGCAGTACTTC.

Only a few counts were recorded for this clonotype. This sequence joins TRBV12-5 and TRBJ2-7; D perhaps matches TRBD1 (6 bases). V was pared by 5 bases and J by 5 bases, with 22 bases between. Looked up from germline, CDR1 is LGHNT and CDR2 is FRNRAP. The CDR3 is made up of 16 amino acids. CDR3 DNA sequence: TGTGCTAGTGGTACCGCGCCCCGGGACAATAACCACGAGCAGTACTTC. It translates to CASGTAPRDNNHEQYF.

As to this clonotype: A much larger clone is a single base away; this may be a read error. The CDR3 here is CASSPIGGFYGYNF. In nucleotides, the CDR3 is TGTGCCAGCAGCCCCATCGGCGGGTTCTATGGCTACAACTTC. The rearrangement joins TRBV7-9 to TRBJ1-2; D call uncertain. Germline assignment: CDR1 SEHNR and CDR2 FQNEAQ (reference sequence). This CDR3 is 14 amino acids long. Variable domain in full (rest from reference TRBV7-9 and TRBJ1-2): DTGVSQNPRHKITKRGQNVTFRCDPISEHNRLYWYRQTLGQGPEFLTYFQNEAQLEKSRLLSDRFSAERPKGSFSTLEIQRTEQGDSAMYLCASSPIGGFYGYNFGSGTRLTVV.

The chain combines TRBV19 with TRBJ2-7; D uncertain. The germline CDR1 and CDR2 sequences are LNHDA and SQIVND (reference sequence). The CDR3 consists of 14 residues. V lost 4 bases to trimming and J lost 3 bases, with 13 bases between them. As DNA, the CDR3 is TGTGCCAGTAGTACCGACATGACCTTCTACGAGCAGTACTTC. Amino acid sequence: CASSTDMTFYEQYF.

As concerns this clonotype: Being one base from a much bigger clone, this may be a read error. The chain combines TRBV11-2 with TRBJ2-2; the match to TRBD1 covers 8 bases. The germline CDR1 and CDR2 sequences are SGHAT and FQNNGV. The CDR3 runs 17 residues. CDR3 amino acids: CASSSPTDRANTGVLFF. CDR3 bases: TGTGCCAGCAGCTCACCGACGGACAGGGCCAACACCGGGGTGCTGTTTTTT.

This clonotype was detected ten times or more. The V gene is TRBV28, the J gene TRBJ2-1, with TRBD1 as a possible D gene (5 bases). Germline V gives CDR1 MDHEN, CDR2 SYDVKM. The CDR3 runs to 17 residues. The V gene lost 5 bases and the J gene lost 4 bases, with 21 bases spanning the gap. The CDR3 bases are TGTGCCAGCAGTACCTACAGGACGGTTATTAGTTACAATGAGCAGTTCTTC. Amino acid sequence: CASSTYRTVISYNEQFF.

The rearrangement joins TRBV2 to TRBJ2-7; D unclear. The CDR3 spans 13 residues. Trimming took off 2 bases at V and 2 bases at J, with 7 bases between the two ends. CDR1 is SNHLY, CDR2 FYNNEI, per germline. The DNA of the CDR3 is TGTGCCAGCAGTGAACGGCCTACCTACGAGCAGTACTTC. Residues: CASSERPTYEQYF.

This clonotype was observed many times. This chain links TRBV28 with TRBJ1-5; D is unclear. The CDR3 is 17 residues long. From germline, CDR1 is MDHEN and CDR2 SYDVKM. The germline V and J ends were trimmed by 5 bases and 0 bases, with 17 bases remaining between them. The CDR3 reads CASSLSAMDSSNQPQHF. For the CDR3, the DNA is TGTGCCAGCAGTCTAAGCGCAATGGATTCTAGCAATCAGCCCCAGCATTTT.

This clonotype was seen repeatedly, ten times or more. The chain combines TRBV7-9 with TRBJ1-3; a weak D match, TRBD1 (5 bases). The CDR3 covers 16 residues. Per germline, CDR1 SEHNR and CDR2 FQNEAQ (reference sequence). With 5 bases removed from V and 0 bases from J, the gap between germline ends came to 14 bases. The CDR3 reads CASSPGQTSSGNTIYF. Written as DNA, the CDR3 is TGTGCCAGCAGCCCTGGACAAACCAGCTCTGGAAACACCATATATTTT.

This chain uses TRBV6-6 with TRBJ2-1; 9 nucleotides match TRBD1. V trimming: 5 bases; J trimming: 7 bases; junction bases outside the gene matches: 6. In germline, CDR1 is MNHNY, CDR2 SVGAGI (reference sequence). The CDR3 consists of 14 residues. DNA for the CDR3: TGTGCCAGCAGTGGGACAGGGAAAGGGAATGAGCAGTTCTTC. Amino acid sequence: CASSGTGKGNEQFF.